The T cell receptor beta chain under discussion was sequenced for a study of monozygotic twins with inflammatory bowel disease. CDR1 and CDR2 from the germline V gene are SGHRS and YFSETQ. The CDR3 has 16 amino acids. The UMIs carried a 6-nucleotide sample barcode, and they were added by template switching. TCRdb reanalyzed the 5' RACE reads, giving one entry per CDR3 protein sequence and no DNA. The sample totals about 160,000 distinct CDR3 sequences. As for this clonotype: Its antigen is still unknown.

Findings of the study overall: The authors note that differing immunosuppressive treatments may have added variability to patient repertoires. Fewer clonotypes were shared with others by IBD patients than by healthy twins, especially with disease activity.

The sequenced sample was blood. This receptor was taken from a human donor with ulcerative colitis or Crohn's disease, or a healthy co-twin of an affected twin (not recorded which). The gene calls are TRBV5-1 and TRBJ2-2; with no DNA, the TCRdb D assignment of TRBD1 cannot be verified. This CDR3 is CASSSGQGTNTGELFF.